Given below is one TCR beta chain in context. Its cognate antigen is unknown. The CDR3 totals 13 residues. Per the germline V gene, CDR1 is LNHDA and CDR2 is SQIVND (reference sequence). This sample stems from a study of monozygotic twins with inflammatory bowel disease. Findings and limits, study-wide: Lower sharing of clonotypes with other individuals was seen in IBD patients than in healthy twins. This was most marked in patients showing signs of disease activity. Compared with healthy co-twins, IBD patients showed reduced TCRbeta repertoire diversity by inverse Simpson.

An amount of about 3,300 ng of total RNA was used for each TCR library. The unique tags termed UMIs, each holding a 6-nucleotide sample barcode, were added by means of template switching. Reanalyzing the 5' RACE reads, TCRdb keeps one entry per CDR3 protein, without DNA. The sample's table shows approximately 200,000 distinct CDR3 sequences. The chain carries TRBV19 and TRBJ1-2. The source material was blood. This receptor was obtained from a human donor with ulcerative colitis or Crohn's disease, or a healthy co-twin of an affected twin (not recorded which). The CDR3 sequence: CASSIAADYGYTF.